The 19 T cell receptor beta chains given below trace back to one sample, sequenced in a study of T cells in Graves' hyperthyroidism and ophthalmopathy (dated by TCRdb to between 2018 and 2021). The method was multiplex PCR. The sequencer listed for this sample is Illumina HiSeq 2000. TCR beta CDR3 regions were amplified from RNA transcripts. The TCR CDR3 was subjected to a first round of RT-PCR using the HTBI primer set and the Qiagen OneStep RT-PCR kit. TCRdb passed the public sequencing reads through fastp at Q25 and MiXCR, retaining productive beta sequences. Rows are unified per CDR3 protein, each entry keeping the most common DNA and genes. Recorded for this sample are approximately 360,000 distinct CDR3 sequences; roughly 25% of them occurred a single time. The top ten constitute around four fifths of the sample. The sample taken for sequencing was blood. The source is a middle-aged man with Graves' hyperthyroidism.

The chain is built from TRBV6-6 and TRBJ2-3; D is perhaps TRBD2 (6 bases). The CDR3 has 13 amino acids. Between the trimmed V and J ends, which lost 2 bases and 3 bases, there was a span of 6 bases. Germline CDR1 and CDR2: MNHNY and SVGAGI (reference sequence). DNA for the CDR3: TGTGCCAGCAGTTACGGGGGGACAGATACGCAGTATTTT. This translates into CASSYGGTDTQYF.

The chain joins TRBV5-1 to TRBJ2-3, with 13 bases fitting TRBD2. Germline trimming cut 0 bases from V and 0 bases from J; bases unmatched to any gene: 7. Germline V CDR1 and CDR2: SGHRS, YFSETQ. CDR3 length equals 19 residues. CDR3 in amino acids: CASSLAGTSGAPSTDTQYF. The CDR3 nucleotides read TGCGCCAGCAGCTTGGCGGGGACTAGCGGGGCCCCTAGCACAGATACGCAGTATTTT.

This clonotype came up a few times. This chain joins TRBV29-1 and TRBJ2-7; TRBD2 matches 9 bases. The CDR3 extends over 18 amino acids. Germline CDR1 SQVTM, CDR2 ANQGSEA. J lost 0 bases, V lost 7 bases, and 19 bases had no gene match. The CDR3 sequence: CSAMDDGAGGRSSYEQYF. CDR3 DNA sequence: TGCAGCGCCATGGACGACGGGGCGGGAGGGAGGAGCTCCTACGAGCAGTACTTC.

In this sample, this clonotype turned up a few times. The chain joins TRBV5-1 to TRBJ2-3, with 7 nucleotides matching TRBD2. This CDR3 has 13 residues. V trimming: 9 bases; J trimming: 2 bases; junction bases outside the gene matches: 6. Per the germline V gene, CDR1 is SGHRS and CDR2 is YFSETQ. CDR3 protein: CATGTTSTDTQYF. DNA of the CDR3: TGCGCCACCGGGACTACCTCCACAGATACGCAGTATTTT.

This clonotype was observed a handful of times. This sequence joins TRBV6-1 and TRBJ2-1; unclear D gene. Trimming shortened V by 6 bases and J by 4 bases, and 16 bases separated the two germline ends. Germline CDR1 MNHNS, CDR2 SASEGT. CDR3 length: 15 amino acids. The CDR3 DNA sequence: TGTGCCAGCAGCCAAAGCTCAGCCAGGTACAATGAGCAGTTCTTC. As protein: CASSQSSARYNEQFF.

V is TRBV6-1 and J is TRBJ1-5; no clear D. The CDR3 has 13 amino acids. Germline assignment: CDR1 MNHNS and CDR2 SASEGT. V dropped 5 bases and J dropped 5 bases, with 10 bases sitting between them. This CDR3 is CASSNPGDQPQHF. For the CDR3, the DNA is TGTGCCAGCAGTAACCCCGGGGATCAGCCCCAGCATTTT.

This clonotype appeared a few times. This chain uses TRBV5-5 with TRBJ2-1; tentatively, D is TRBD2 (5 bases). The ends were cut back, 4 bases at V and 11 bases at J, with 19 bases in the middle. The germline V gene encodes CDR1 SGHKS and CDR2 YYEKEE (reference sequence). There are 14 residues in the CDR3. In DNA form, the CDR3 reads TGTGCCAGCAGCCCCACCGGTATCGCGGGCAAGCAGTTCTTC. This encodes CASSPTGIAGKQFF.

In this sample, this clonotype turned up a few times. The chain employs TRBV28 and TRBJ1-1; TRBD1 agrees at 7 bases. Germline V gives CDR1 MDHEN, CDR2 SYDVKM. The CDR3 sequence is 17 residues long. V dropped 1 base and J dropped 4; count of bases not matched to a gene: 12. CDR3 region: CASSLLDRMLAGTEAFF. As DNA, the CDR3 is TGTGCCAGCAGTTTATTGGACAGGATGTTAGCCGGCACTGAAGCTTTCTTT.

This clonotype was observed a few times. The chain links TRBV2 to TRBJ2-2, with D possibly matching TRBD2 (6 bases). This CDR3 is built from 14 residues. Germline V lookup: CDR1 SNHLY, CDR2 FYNNEI. V lost 6 bases to trimming and J lost 2 bases, with 10 bases between them. CDR3 residues: CASRLGTNTGELFF. The CDR3, as DNA: TGTGCCAGCAGGTTGGGGACTAACACCGGGGAGCTGTTTTTT.

The rearrangement uses TRBV12-5 and TRBJ2-1; the match to TRBD2 covers 7 bases. Germline loops: CDR1 LGHNT, CDR2 FRNRAP. This CDR3 is built from 16 residues. The junction had 8 bases not matched to a gene; V was cut back by 2 bases and J by 4 bases. The DNA for the CDR3 is TGTGCTAGTGGTTTGCGAGCGGGGCAGTTTTACAATGAGCAGTTCTTC. This sequence encodes CASGLRAGQFYNEQFF.

This clonotype showed up just a few times. The genes are TRBV12-3 or TRBV12-4 and TRBJ2-2; the match to TRBD1 covers 7 bases. This CDR3 spans 14 amino acids. Germline trimming cut 3 bases from V and 10 bases from J; bases unmatched to any gene: 8. Here the CDR3 reads CASSFARGLEELFF. The CDR3 nucleotides read TGTGCCAGCAGTTTCGCGAGGGGGCTGGAGGAGCTGTTTTTT.

This chain links TRBV28 with TRBJ2-4; 9 bases fit TRBD2. Germline-derived CDR1 and CDR2 are MDHEN and SYDVKM. The CDR3 totals 14 residues. V shed 6 bases and J 2 bases; nucleotides not matched to a gene: 2. CDR3 nucleotide sequence: TGTGCCAGCAGAGCTAGCGGGACCAAAAACATTCAGTACTTC. This sequence encodes CASRASGTKNIQYF.

This clonotype was seen a few times. This chain's CDR3 is CASSFRPTDTQYF. DNA of the CDR3: TGTGCCAGCAGCTTCCGACCCACAGATACGCAGTATTTT. The J gene is TRBJ2-3, the V gene TRBV11-2; D not certain. The CDR3 is 13 amino acids. V was clipped by 3 bases and J by 2 bases, with 6 bases between them. The germline CDR1 and CDR2 sequences are SGHAT and FQNNGV.

This clonotype occurred many times. The chain carries TRBV11-3 and TRBJ2-3; D possibly uses TRBD1 or TRBD2 (6 bases each). CDR1 and CDR2 from the germline V gene are SGHNT and YENEEA. The V end lost 5 bases, the J end lost 0 bases, and 12 bases lay between the germline ends. The CDR3 length is 15 residues. The CDR3 DNA reads TGTGCCAGCAGCCTGGGGGGCGCCAGCACAGATACGCAGTATTTT. Amino acids: CASSLGGASTDTQYF.

V is TRBV5-1 and J is TRBJ2-1; D gene unclear. V lost 4 bases and J lost 3, with 8 bases in between. This CDR3 contains 13 residues. Germline V gene lookup returns CDR1 SGHRS and CDR2 YFSETQ. CDR3 amino acids: CASSPENYNEQFF. The CDR3 DNA follows: TGCGCCAGCAGCCCGGAAAACTACAATGAGCAGTTCTTC. The full variable domain, rest sourced from reference TRBV5-1 and TRBJ2-1, is KAGVTQTPRYLIKTRGQQVTLSCSPISGHRSVSWYQQTPGQGLQFLFEYFSETQRNKGNFPGRFSGRQFSNSRSEMNVSTLELGDSALYLCASSPENYNEQFFGPGTRLTVL.

This clonotype has a count of ten or more. This rearrangement joins TRBV2 to TRBJ1-2; 9 bases map to TRBD1. After removal of 2 bases from V and 6 bases from J, the junction contained 4 bases not matched to a gene. Germline V gene data show CDR1 as SNHLY and CDR2 as FYNNEI. This CDR3 spans 14 amino acids. The CDR3 bases are TGTGCCAGCAGTGAAAATACAGGGGGCGATGGCTACACCTTC. It encodes CASSENTGGDGYTF.

V and J are TRBV12-3 or TRBV12-4 and TRBJ1-5; 9 bases map to TRBD1. J gave up 6 bases and V 1 base, and 7 bases lay outside the gene matches. The CDR3 runs 16 residues. CDR3 DNA sequence: TGTGCCAGCAGTTTAGGACAGGGGGGAAGAAGTCAGCCCCAGCATTTT. Translating it yields CASSLGQGGRSQPQHF.

This chain uses TRBV30 with TRBJ2-5; 9 nucleotides line up with TRBD1. The CDR3 is made up of 12 amino acids. Trimming took 5 bases from V and 2 from J; bases not matched to a gene: 0. Germline CDR1 and CDR2: GTSNPN and SVGIG (reference sequence). CDR3 sequence: CAWDRGQETQYF. CDR3 nucleotide sequence: TGTGCCTGGGACAGGGGGCAAGAGACCCAGTACTTC.

V gene TRBV2 combines with J gene TRBJ2-7; TRBD2 aligns across 8 bases. There are 13 residues in the CDR3. V was clipped by 7 bases and J by 7 bases; unmatched bases: 9. Per the germline V gene, CDR1 is SNHLY and CDR2 is FYNNEI. The CDR3 loop is CASTREREYEQYF. Written as DNA, the CDR3 is TGTGCCAGCACGAGGGAGCGGGAGTATGAGCAGTACTTC.